This T cell receptor (beta chain) was recovered during a study of blood T cell repertoires in COVID-19. Overall study context: From T cells, B-cell-depleted T cells, or PBMCs came the material, which was cDNA or gDNA.

The CDR3 runs to 16 residues. Germline-derived CDR1 and CDR2 are KGHDR and SFDVKD. V shed 3 bases, J shed 5 bases, and the junction held 8 bases outside the gene matches. Profiling relied on immunoSEQ multiplex PCR, and the TCRdb table lists in-frame clones only, not all of them. The sample contains some 270,000 clones, around 86% of which appear only once. The receptor was derived from a woman in her sixties or seventies who had recovered from COVID-19. The gene calls are TRBV24-1 and TRBJ1-3; TRBD1 matches 8 bases. Sequenced input: peripheral blood. The CDR3, as DNA: TGTGCCACCAGTGATCCCAACGACAGGGGCAGAAACACCATATATTTT. Amino acid sequence: CATSDPNDRGRNTIYF.